What follows are 26 T cell receptor beta chains derived from one specimen sequenced in a study of blood T cell repertoires in COVID-19. Method: immunoSEQ multiplex PCR; TCRdb's copy keeps in-frame clones and lacks some. The repertoire holds 10,000 to 11,000 clones, with around 90% as singletons. The material sequenced was peripheral blood. These receptors were obtained from a man aged 25-45 years with active or convalescent COVID-19.

The gene calls are TRBV15 and TRBJ2-2; D is ambiguous. The germline V gene encodes CDR1 LNHNV and CDR2 YYDKDF (reference sequence). This CDR3 is 14 amino acids long. Trimming took 1 base from V and 3 from J, leaving 6 bases between them. CDR3 amino acids: CATSRARDTGELFF. The CDR3 DNA follows: TGTGCCACCAGCAGAGCACGAGACACCGGGGAGCTGTTTTTT.

The V gene is TRBV4-2, the J gene TRBJ2-3, with 15 bases fitting TRBD2. Germline V CDR1 and CDR2: LGHNA, YNFKEQ. The CDR3 runs to 22 residues. J was trimmed by 5 bases and V by 4 bases; bases with no gene match: 22. CDR3 in DNA: TGTGCCAGCAGCCTCGCAGACCGGACGCCAGGACTAGCGGGGGGGCCGCTAGATACGCAGTATTTT. Its translation: CASSLADRTPGLAGGPLDTQYF.

V is TRBV7-9 and J is TRBJ2-1, with 9 positions matching TRBD1. The CDR3 loop spans 16 amino acids. V gave up 2 bases and J gave up 3 bases; unmatched junction bases: 5. Germline assignment: CDR1 SEHNR and CDR2 FQNEAQ (reference sequence). The CDR3 here is CASSLLLGQGYNEQFF. In nucleotides, the CDR3 is TGTGCCAGCAGCTTATTGTTGGGACAGGGCTACAATGAGCAGTTCTTC.

A single count supports this clone. This chain's CDR3 is CASSPLRGGRELFF. In nucleotides, the CDR3 is TGTGCCAGCAGCCCCTTGCGGGGGGGAAGGGAGCTGTTTTTT. The gene calls are TRBV7-3 and TRBJ2-2, with 9 bases that match TRBD2. Germline V gives CDR1 SGHTA, CDR2 FQGTGA. The CDR3 sequence is 14 residues long. Trimming at V came to 5 bases and at J to 9 bases, leaving 7 bases not matched to a gene.

Only a few counts were recorded for this clone. The chain uses TRBV5-4 and TRBJ1-1, with D possibly TRBD1 on 6 matching bases. The germline gives CDR1 SGHNT, CDR2 YYREEE (reference sequence). Trimming took off 4 bases at V and 1 base at J, with 11 bases between the two ends. The CDR3 has 14 residues. The CDR3 DNA reads as TGTGCCAGCAGCCCACAGGGATGGAACACTGAAGCTTTCTTT. This gives the protein CASSPQGWNTEAFF.

The J gene is TRBJ2-5, the V gene TRBV12-3 or TRBV12-4, with D tentatively TRBD2 (6 bases). This CDR3 has 13 amino acids. Trimming removed 3 bases at V and 5 bases at J, with 10 bases between. CDR3: CASSLGGWETQYF. The CDR3 DNA is TGTGCCAGCAGTTTGGGGGGTTGGGAGACCCAGTACTTC.

This clone was seen only a few times. The chain recombines TRBV5-1 with TRBJ1-1, with unresolved D. The ends were cut back, 5 bases at V and 3 bases at J, with 11 bases in the middle. The germline V gene encodes CDR1 SGHRS and CDR2 YFSETQ. CDR3 length: 13 residues. For the CDR3, the DNA is TGCGCCAGCAGGCCGACAACGCACACTGAAGCTTTCTTT. Translated, it gives CASRPTTHTEAFF.

The rearrangement links TRBV19 to TRBJ2-3; maybe TRBD2 (5 bases). The CDR3 length is 12 residues. V was shortened by 5 bases and J by 4 bases, with 7 bases between the two germline ends. Germline lookup yields CDR1 LNHDA and CDR2 SQIVND (reference sequence). This CDR3 is CASSFGADTQYF. In nucleotides, the CDR3 is TGTGCCAGTAGTTTCGGGGCAGATACGCAGTATTTT.

J is TRBJ2-7 and V is TRBV21-1; the table's D call, TRBD2, was not checked against the DNA. TRBV21-1 constitutes a pseudogene. The CDR3 is 15 residues long. CDR3 in amino acids: CASSKYLAGDYEQYF. The CDR3 DNA reads as TGTGCCAGCAGCAAATACCTAGCGGGGGACTACGAGCAGTACTTC.

The chain carries TRBV6-2 or TRBV6-3 and TRBJ2-5, with D possibly TRBD1 on 5 matching bases. V dropped 6 bases and J dropped 3 bases, with 17 bases sitting between them. Germline lookup yields CDR1 MNHEY and CDR2 SVGEGT. The CDR3 runs 15 residues. The chain's CDR3 is CASSNEGADEETQYF. Written as DNA, the CDR3 is TGTGCCAGCAGCAACGAAGGGGCAGACGAAGAGACCCAGTACTTC.

CDR3 nucleotides: TGTGCCTGGAGTGTACGGGATAATTCACCCCTCCACTTT. It yields the protein CAWSVRDNSPLHF. The rearrangement joins TRBV30 to TRBJ1-6; D is unresolved. V lost 0 bases and J 5 bases, leaving 5 bases between the germline ends. This CDR3 spans 13 amino acids. The V gene's germline CDR1 is GTSNPN and CDR2 SVGIG (reference sequence).

This clone was seen just once. The J gene is TRBJ2-1, the V gene TRBV9; D perhaps matches TRBD2 (6 bases). The CDR3 consists of 16 residues. V was trimmed by 0 bases and J by 4 bases, leaving 14 bases between them. Germline V gene sequence: CDR1 SGDLS, CDR2 YYNGEE. CDR3 sequence: CASSVGPGLMYNEQFF. The CDR3 DNA reads TGTGCCAGCAGCGTAGGGCCGGGACTGATGTACAATGAGCAGTTCTTC.

The chain employs TRBV27 and TRBJ1-1; 7 nucleotides line up with TRBD1. Germline-derived CDR1 and CDR2 are MNHEY and SMNVEV (reference sequence). The CDR3 contains 15 residues. Unmatched junction bases numbered 6, after V lost 2 bases and J lost 3 bases. The CDR3, as DNA: TGTGCCAGCAGTTTAAGGAGCAGGGGGGACACTGAAGCTTTCTTT. It specifies CASSLRSRGDTEAFF.

This sequence joins TRBV9 and TRBJ2-4; 8 bases map to TRBD1. Germline loops: CDR1 SGDLS, CDR2 YYNGEE. The CDR3 runs to 16 residues. Germline trimming cut 0 bases from V and 6 bases from J; bases unmatched to any gene: 8. Written as DNA, the CDR3 is TGTGCCAGCAGCGTAGACGGCAGGGGGCAAGTAAACATTCAGTACTTC. Amino acid sequence: CASSVDGRGQVNIQYF.

J is TRBJ1-3 and V is TRBV7-6; 7 bases are a match to TRBD1. The ends lost 0 bases at V and 7 bases at J; junction bases unmatched: 3. Germline V gives CDR1 SGHVS, CDR2 FNYEAQ. There are 14 residues in the CDR3. The CDR3 DNA reads TGTGCCAGCAGCTTAGCGGGACAGTCTAACACCATATATTTT. It codes for CASSLAGQSNTIYF.

The V gene is TRBV19, the J gene TRBJ2-3, with a tentative D call TRBD2 (7 bases). Per germline, CDR1 LNHDA and CDR2 SQIVND (reference sequence). CDR3 size: 13 residues. V was clipped by 10 bases and J by 0 bases, with 11 bases between them. CDR3: CATGGASTDTQYF. The CDR3 coding sequence is TGTGCCACTGGGGGGGCTAGCACAGATACGCAGTATTTT.

J is TRBJ2-1 and V is TRBV27; D perhaps matches TRBD2 (7 bases). Trimming stripped 5 bases from V and 5 bases from J, with 16 bases between. Germline lookup yields CDR1 MNHEY and CDR2 SMNVEV (reference sequence). This CDR3 comprises 15 residues. Here the CDR3 reads CASSTQGRAHNEQFF. For the CDR3, the DNA is TGTGCCAGCAGTACTCAGGGGAGGGCCCACAATGAGCAGTTCTTC.

J is TRBJ1-1 and V is TRBV29-1; 8 nucleotides match TRBD1. The CDR3 contains 13 residues. Germline lookup yields CDR1 SQVTM and CDR2 ANQGSEA. Trimming cost V 6 bases and J 2 bases; bases outside gene matches: 5. CDR3 DNA: TGCAGCGTCGCAGACAGGGGCAACACTGAAGCTTTCTTT. Amino acid sequence: CSVADRGNTEAFF.

V gene TRBV18 combines with J gene TRBJ1-2; 7 bases align to TRBD1. V trimming: 4 bases; J trimming: 5 bases; junction bases outside the gene matches: 7. The CDR3 length is 14 residues. Per germline, CDR1 KGHSH and CDR2 LQKENI. CDR3 sequence (DNA): TGTGCCAGCTCACAAACAGGGGAACGATATGGCTACACCTTC. Translation gives CASSQTGERYGYTF.

This chain connects TRBV9 to TRBJ2-4; D is ambiguous. The V and J ends lost 5 bases and 10 bases respectively, with 13 bases between them. Germline V gene data show CDR1 as SGDLS and CDR2 as YYNGEE. The CDR3 has 12 residues. CDR3 residues: CASSGSLPIQYF. The CDR3 nucleotides read TGTGCCAGCAGTGGGTCACTACCAATTCAGTACTTC.

The chain carries TRBV3-1 (or the pseudogene TRBV3-2) and TRBJ2-1, with 11 bases fitting TRBD2. Trimming removed 4 bases from V and 4 bases from J; junction bases left unmatched: 0. This CDR3 contains 14 residues. From germline, CDR1 is LGHDT and CDR2 YNNKEL (reference sequence). This chain's CDR3 is CASSRLAGYNEQFF. The CDR3 coding sequence is TGTGCCAGCAGCCGACTAGCGGGGTACAATGAGCAGTTCTTC.

This clone was recorded only once. This chain links TRBV19 with TRBJ2-3; TRBD1 agrees at 8 bases. The CDR3 has 16 amino acids. The trim removed 6 bases at V and 4 bases at J, leaving 12 bases unmatched. CDR1 LNHDA and CDR2 SQIVND come from the germline V gene (reference sequence). The CDR3 sequence: CASRALGQGLADTQYF. CDR3 in DNA: TGTGCCAGTAGGGCCCTAGGACAGGGACTCGCAGATACGCAGTATTTT.

This clone was seen just once. The chain recombines TRBV12-5 with TRBJ2-1, with TRBD2 matching 8 bases. J lost 6 bases, V lost 0 bases, and 7 bases had no gene match. Germline assignment: CDR1 LGHNT and CDR2 FRNRAP. The CDR3 is made up of 16 amino acids. The CDR3 loop is CASGLVSGVKFNEQFF. In nucleotides, the CDR3 is TGTGCTAGTGGTTTGGTTAGCGGGGTGAAATTCAATGAGCAGTTCTTC.

The CDR3 DNA reads as TGTGCCAGCAGCGAGGGACAGGGTGGTGGCAATCAGCCCCAGCATTTT. Translating it yields CASSEGQGGGNQPQHF. V usage is TRBV9 and J usage is TRBJ1-5, with 9 bases lining up with TRBD1. This CDR3 region has 16 residues. Germline V lookup: CDR1 SGDLS, CDR2 YYNGEE. The ends lost 3 bases at V and 2 bases at J; junction bases unmatched: 6.

The gene calls are TRBV7-9 and TRBJ2-1; 10 bases align to TRBD2. V lost 1 base and J lost 1; bases outside the gene matches: 10. The germline gives CDR1 SEHNR, CDR2 FQNEAQ (reference sequence). This CDR3 region has 19 residues. The CDR3 protein is CASSLGAKLAGLSYNEQFF. The CDR3 coding sequence is TGTGCCAGCAGCTTAGGGGCGAAACTAGCGGGGCTTTCCTACAATGAGCAGTTCTTC.

The CDR3 region is CASSLTGQGRMDEKLFF. The CDR3 nucleotides are TGTGCCAGCAGCTTAACTGGACAGGGGAGGATGGATGAAAAACTGTTTTTT. This sequence joins TRBV7-8 and TRBJ1-4; 9 nucleotides match TRBD1. Unmatched junction bases numbered 10, after V lost 2 bases and J lost 6 bases. In germline, CDR1 is SGHVS, CDR2 FQNEAQ. CDR3 size: 17 residues.